These 21 T cell receptor beta chains were all obtained from the same sample, sequenced in a study of early T cells in non-severe SARS-CoV-2 infection. TCRdb called the 5' RACE reads again in MiXCR, with one record for every CDR3 protein. The table shows some 30,000 distinct CDR3 sequences, with roughly 4.5% occurring only once. The sample comprised whole blood. The receptor source for this set is an adult who was a healthcare worker with PCR-confirmed SARS-CoV-2 infection or an uninfected control (not recorded which).

Many counts were recorded for this clonotype. The V call is TRBV11-3, the J call TRBJ2-3; D remains ambiguous. The CDR3 runs 13 residues. V dropped 4 bases and J dropped 2 bases, with 7 bases sitting between them. In germline, CDR1 is SGHNT, CDR2 YENEEA. The CDR3: CASSSRNTDTQYF. The CDR3 DNA is TGTGCCAGCAGCTCCAGGAACACAGATACGCAGTATTTT.

This clonotype showed up many times. V gene TRBV7-2 combines with J gene TRBJ2-3, with unresolved D. Germline lookup yields CDR1 SGHTA and CDR2 FQGNSA. Between the trimmed V and J ends, which lost 2 bases and 1 base, there was a span of 10 bases. The CDR3 runs to 15 residues. The CDR3 loop reads CASSLTLRGTDTQYF. CDR3 in DNA: TGTGCCAGCAGCTTAACCCTGAGAGGCACAGATACGCAGTATTTT.

This clonotype was seen many times. Compared with germline, one end of the junction differs, possibly owing to a read error. V usage is TRBV12-3 or TRBV12-4 and J usage is TRBJ1-3; D not resolved. The CDR3 extends over 15 amino acids. The CDR3 DNA reads TGTGCCAGCAGTTTTCAGCGCAACTCTGAAAACACCATATATTTT. It is translated as CASSFQRNSENTIYF.

This clonotype was seen a few times. The gene calls are TRBV7-2 and TRBJ2-1; 7 bases are shared with TRBD2. CDR3 length: 16 amino acids. CDR1 and CDR2 (germline): SGHTA, FQGNSA. V shed 4 bases and J 9 bases; nucleotides not matched to a gene: 15. The CDR3 region is CASSSYALRGVGEQFF. CDR3 bases: TGTGCCAGCAGCTCCTATGCCCTTCGGGGGGTTGGTGAGCAGTTCTTC.

V usage is TRBV3-1 and J usage is TRBJ2-7, with 9 bases fitting TRBD1. Germline lookup yields CDR1 LGHDT and CDR2 YNNKEL (reference sequence). V shed 4 bases and J 4 bases; nucleotides not matched to a gene: 5. The CDR3 consists of 14 residues. In DNA form, the CDR3 reads TGTGCCAGCAGCCGAGGACAGGGGATATACGAGCAGTACTTC. This translates into CASSRGQGIYEQYF.

At least ten counts were recorded for this clonotype. The CDR3 protein is CASSLTSGAYEQYF. CDR3 coding DNA: TGTGCCAGCAGCTTGACTAGCGGGGCCTACGAGCAGTACTTC. V is TRBV7-8 and J is TRBJ2-7, with 11 bases aligning to TRBD2. This CDR3 has 14 residues. Trimming removed 3 bases from V and 2 bases from J; junction bases left unmatched: 0. Germline V gene sequence: CDR1 SGHVS, CDR2 FQNEAQ.

In its sample, this clonotype was seen many times. The chain recombines TRBV12-3 or TRBV12-4 with TRBJ1-3, with D uncertain. The CDR3 runs to 15 residues. With 3 bases removed from V and 0 bases from J, the gap between germline ends came to 9 bases. The DNA of the CDR3 is TGTGCCAGCAGTTTTTTCAAAAACTCTGGAAACACCATATATTTT. It encodes CASSFFKNSGNTIYF.

Many counts were recorded for this clonotype. This chain connects TRBV18 to TRBJ1-5; 9 bases line up with TRBD1. Germline lookup yields CDR1 KGHSH and CDR2 LQKENI. This CDR3 has 16 residues. V was pared by 3 bases and J by 3 bases, with 6 bases of the junction left unmatched. The CDR3: CASSPPGQGVNQPQHF. CDR3 nucleotide sequence: TGTGCCAGCTCACCTCCGGGACAGGGTGTCAATCAGCCCCAGCATTTT. The complete variable domain, with remaining parts taken from reference TRBV18 and TRBJ1-5, reads NAGVMQNPRHLVRRRGQEARLRCSPMKGHSHVYWYRQLPEEGLKFMVYLQKENIIDESGMPKERFSAEFPKEGPSILRIQQVVRGDSAAYFCASSPPGQGVNQPQHFGDGTRLSIL.

This chain joins TRBV21-1 and TRBJ1-1. TRBV21-1 is termed a pseudogene. The CDR3 is made up of 15 amino acids. CDR3 loop: CASSKATFVKTEAFF. CDR3 DNA: TGTGCCAGCAGCAAAGCTACTTTCGTGAAGACTGAAGCTTTCTTT.

This clonotype has ten or more counts. V is TRBV14 and J is TRBJ2-7, with TRBD1 matching 7 bases. The CDR3 consists of 15 residues. Per the germline V gene, CDR1 is SGHDN and CDR2 is FVKESK. J was trimmed by 3 bases and V by 1 base; bases with no gene match: 6. Here the CDR3 DNA reads TGTGCCAGCAGCCAAGCCGCGACAGGGTTCTACGAGCAGTACTTC. Protein product: CASSQAATGFYEQYF.

This clonotype was seen only a few times. The CDR3 loop is CAIGRQGALYEQYF. The CDR3 DNA is TGTGCCATCGGTAGACAGGGCGCACTCTACGAGCAGTACTTC. V and J are TRBV10-3 and TRBJ2-7, with 7 bases matching TRBD1. CDR3 length equals 14 residues. Per the germline V gene, CDR1 is ENHRY and CDR2 is SYGVKD. J gave up 3 bases and V 8 bases, and 10 bases lay outside the gene matches.

This clonotype was picked up many times. The genes are TRBV19 and TRBJ1-2; 9 bases fit TRBD1. The CDR3 spans 13 residues. The V gene's germline CDR1 is LNHDA and CDR2 SQIVND (reference sequence). V trimming: 4 bases; J trimming: 4 bases; junction bases outside the gene matches: 1. The CDR3 DNA reads as TGTGCCAGTAGTACGGGACAGGGCTATGGCTACACCTTC. This codes for CASSTGQGYGYTF. Using reference TRBV19 and TRBJ1-2 for the parts outside the CDR3, the full variable domain is DGGITQSPKYLFRKEGQNVTLSCEQNLNHDAMYWYRQDPGQGLRLIYYSQIVNDFQKGDIAEGYSVSREKKESFPLTVTSAQKNPTAFYLCASSTGQGYGYTFGSGTRLTVV.

This clonotype was counted at least ten times. The chain joins TRBV24-1 to TRBJ2-2; perhaps TRBD1 as D (6 bases). The V and J ends lost 1 base and 4 bases respectively, with 15 bases between them. CDR3 length: 17 residues. Germline loops: CDR1 KGHDR, CDR2 SFDVKD. Written as DNA, the CDR3 is TGTGCCACCAGTGATTTTGGCAGGGGACGAATCACCGGGGAGCTGTTTTTT. This gives the protein CATSDFGRGRITGELFF.

This clonotype was seen repeatedly, ten times or more. CDR3 nucleotides: TGTGCCAGCAGCTTAACTAGCGGGGGGGCGGGCTCCTACAATGAGCAGTTCTTC. Its protein is CASSLTSGGAGSYNEQFF. V is TRBV28 and J is TRBJ2-1, with 13 nucleotides matching TRBD2. CDR1 and CDR2 (germline): MDHEN, SYDVKM. This CDR3 is 18 amino acids long. Germline trimming cut 6 bases from V and 0 bases from J; bases unmatched to any gene: 8.

Many counts were recorded for this clonotype. The V and J genes are TRBV19 and TRBJ1-2; perhaps TRBD1 as D (6 bases). CDR3 size: 14 residues. Trimming shortened V by 9 bases and J by 6 bases, and 20 bases separated the two germline ends. Germline loops: CDR1 LNHDA, CDR2 SQIVND (reference sequence). The CDR3 spells CASGGGGREDGYTF. Here the CDR3 DNA reads TGTGCCAGCGGCGGCGGGGGGCGCGAAGATGGCTACACCTTC.

This clonotype was observed at least ten times. The CDR3 loop is CASSGGGPPYNEQFF. Here the CDR3 DNA reads TGTGCCAGCAGTGGCGGGGGACCTCCCTACAATGAGCAGTTCTTC. V and J are TRBV9 and TRBJ2-1; 7 bases match TRBD2. V trimming: 5 bases; J trimming: 2 bases; junction bases outside the gene matches: 7. This CDR3 region has 15 residues. Germline V gene data show CDR1 as SGDLS and CDR2 as YYNGEE.

Many counts were recorded for this clonotype. The chain combines TRBV18 with TRBJ1-5, with D tentatively TRBD1 (6 bases). Trimming stripped 4 bases from V and 4 bases from J, with 8 bases between. Per germline, CDR1 KGHSH and CDR2 LQKENI. The length of the CDR3 is 13 residues. The CDR3 region is CASSLDRNQPQHF. CDR3 coding DNA: TGTGCCAGCTCACTGGACAGAAATCAGCCCCAGCATTTT. Based on the CDR3 plus reference TRBV18 and TRBJ1-5, the full variable domain is NAGVMQNPRHLVRRRGQEARLRCSPMKGHSHVYWYRQLPEEGLKFMVYLQKENIIDESGMPKERFSAEFPKEGPSILRIQQVVRGDSAAYFCASSLDRNQPQHFGDGTRLSIL.

The chain combines TRBV6-6 with TRBJ2-5; TRBD2 matches at 12 bases. The V gene's germline CDR1 is MNHNY and CDR2 SVGAGI (reference sequence). Trimming took 6 bases from V and 3 from J; bases not matched to a gene: 5. The CDR3 is made up of 15 amino acids. CDR3 residues: CASSLTSGGKETQYF. CDR3 in DNA: TGTGCCAGCAGCCTGACTAGCGGGGGAAAAGAGACCCAGTACTTC.

J is TRBJ2-3 and V is TRBV14; 7 nucleotides match TRBD1. The trim removed 0 bases at V and 9 bases at J, leaving 6 bases unmatched. The length of the CDR3 is 14 residues. The germline gives CDR1 SGHDN, CDR2 FVKESK. This chain's CDR3 is CASSQDSRGGTQYF. The CDR3 DNA is TGTGCCAGCAGCCAAGATTCAAGAGGGGGCACGCAGTATTTT. Supplemented by reference TRBV14 and TRBJ2-3, the full variable domain reads EAGVTQFPSHSVIEKGQTVTLRCDPISGHDNLYWYRRVMGKEIKFLLHFVKESKQDESGMPNNRFLAERTGGTYSTLKVQPAELEDSGVYFCASSQDSRGGTQYFGPGTRLTVL.

This clonotype was seen only a few times. V gene TRBV11-2 combines with J gene TRBJ2-5; perhaps D is TRBD1 or TRBD2 (5 bases each). The ends were cut back, 5 bases at V and 3 bases at J, with 10 bases in the middle. From germline, CDR1 is SGHAT and CDR2 FQNNGV. The CDR3 has 13 amino acids. The CDR3 DNA reads TGTGCCAGCAGCCGGGACGGAAAAGAGACCCAGTACTTC. Protein sequence: CASSRDGKETQYF.

In this sample, this clonotype turned up a few times. The chain employs TRBV6-1 and TRBJ2-7, with a weak D call TRBD2 (6 bases). From germline, CDR1 is MNHNS and CDR2 SASEGT. This CDR3 spans 16 amino acids. The germline V and J ends were trimmed by 2 bases and 9 bases, with 23 bases remaining between them. CDR3 sequence: CASSEIGGTRGDGQYF. The CDR3 DNA is TGTGCCAGCAGTGAAATTGGTGGGACGCGGGGAGATGGGCAGTACTTC.